This T cell receptor beta chain is from a study of T cell repertoires in cytomegalovirus infection. Overall study: Public TCR beta signature analysis indicated the presence of both CMV infection and matching HLA type. The study's findings and limits: HLA-C-restricted TCR beta clonotypes specific for CMV led the ex vivo response. The cumulative frequency of public TCR beta families distinguished individuals who carried CMV together with the relevant HLA.

This clonotype was recorded many times. The antigen remains unidentified. Trimming cost V 3 bases and J 5 bases, with 10 bases left between them. Germline V gene data show CDR1 as SGHTA and CDR2 as FQGNSA. The CDR3 has 14 amino acids. TCRdb redid the calling of the reads with MiXCR, one entry per CDR3 protein. There are approximately 500,000 distinct CDR3 sequences in the sample; less than 30% occur only once, and 13% lies in the top ten. The clonotype was recovered from a human donor in good health (CMV status not recorded). Some clones in this sample may be carry-over from other donors' samples. Sequencing was carried out using PBMCs. The rearrangement joins TRBV7-2 to TRBJ2-2; D possibly matches TRBD1 or TRBD2 (7 bases each). The DNA of the CDR3 is TGTGCCAGCAGCTTTCAGGGGGGGACCGGGGAGCTGTTTTTT. Its translation is CASSFQGGTGELFF.